These T cell receptor beta chains were read from a single sample in a study of T cell responses to AZD1222 COVID-19 vaccine. Profiled with immunoSEQ multiplex PCR; TCRdb holds only in-frame clones, not every one. The sample carries about 120,000 clones, more than 80% recorded once. Here the sequenced sample was peripheral blood, taken 28 days after the second dose of the MenACWY control vaccine. The receptors come from an adult who received the MenACWY meningococcal vaccine as a control. The CDR3 runs from the conserved cysteine through the conserved F or W. Each record gives: V gene, clone size, J gene, D gene, CDR3 protein, CDR3 DNA. The D gene is left open where the match is weak. The listing skips clone size in some rows; elsewhere it reads once, few, many or a size class.

TRBV27	.	TRBJ2-3	.	CASSSRGFTQYF	TGTGCCAGCAGTTCCCGGGGGTTCACGCAGTATTTT
TRBV9	once	TRBJ1-2	.	CASSAEQGYGYTF	TGTGCCAGCAGCGCGGAACAGGGCTATGGCTACACCTTC
TRBV28	.	TRBJ1-4	.	CASTTAPGGKLFF	TGTGCCAGCACCACCGCACCGGGTGGAAAACTGTTTTTT
TRBV11-2	.	TRBJ2-7	.	CASKRTLSYEQYF	TGTGCCAGCAAGAGGACTCTCTCCTACGAGCAGTACTTC
TRBV11-2	once	TRBJ2-5	TRBD2	CASSLKRESGKTQYF	TGTGCCAGCAGCTTAAAGCGGGAGAGCGGGAAGACCCAGTACTTC
TRBV7-2	.	TRBJ2-1	TRBD1	CASSFQLNRGNEQFF	TGTGCCAGCAGCTTCCAGCTTAACAGGGGGAATGAGCAGTTCTTC
TRBV27	.	TRBJ2-1	TRBD2	CASTPRTSGYNEQFF	TGTGCCAGCACCCCCCGGACTAGCGGATACAATGAGCAGTTCTTC
TRBV28	.	TRBJ1-5	.	CASSLGGYNQPQHF	TGTGCCAGCAGTTTAGGAGGGTATAATCAGCCCCAGCATTTT
TRBV2	.	TRBJ2-1	.	CASSKDISSYNEQFF	TGTGCCAGCAGTAAAGACATTAGCTCCTACAATGAGCAGTTCTTC
TRBV19	.	TRBJ1-5	.	CASSILGVSNQPQHF	TGTGCCAGTAGTATACTGGGAGTAAGCAATCAGCCCCAGCATTTT
TRBV12-1	.	TRBJ1-3	.	CASSCGLTVLGNTIYF	TGTGCCAGCAGTTGTGGCCTGACAGTCTTGGGAAACACCATATATTTT
TRBV30	.	TRBJ2-1	.	CAWTVHNEQFF	TGTGCCTGGACAGTCCACAATGAGCAGTTCTTC
TRBV19	.	TRBJ2-1	.	CASSATRLNEQFF	TGTGCCAGTAGCGCGACCCGGCTCAATGAGCAGTTCTTC
TRBV6-5	once	TRBJ1-3	TRBD1	CASSYGTGARDTIYF	TGTGCCAGCAGTTACGGGACAGGGGCCCGAGACACCATATATTTT
TRBV12-3/TRBV12-4	.	TRBJ2-1	TRBD2	CASSSGLAGAFF	TGTGCCAGCAGTTCGGGACTAGCGGGAGCTTTCTTC
TRBV19	.	TRBJ1-1	TRBD1	CASSIHRGMNTEAFF	TGTGCCAGTAGTATTCACAGGGGAATGAACACTGAAGCTTTCTTT
TRBV12-5	.	TRBJ1-6	TRBD1	CASTTGDSLHNSPLHF	TGTGCTAGCACGACGGGGGACAGCTTACATAATTCACCCCTCCACTTT
TRBV4-1	.	TRBJ2-1	.	CASSQERGEEQFF	TGCGCCAGCAGCCAAGAACGAGGGGAAGAGCAGTTCTTC
TRBV7-2	.	TRBJ1-2	TRBD1	CASSLVPGGGYTF	TGTGCCAGCAGCTTAGTTCCAGGGGGAGGCTACACCTTC
TRBV5-1	once	TRBJ1-2	.	CASAPGGTNYGYTF	TGCGCCAGCGCCCCCGGGGGGACCAACTATGGCTACACCTTC
TRBV6-5	many	TRBJ2-3	.	CASSDSDWGTDTQYF	TGTGCCAGCAGTGACTCGGATTGGGGCACAGATACGCAGTATTTT
TRBV7-3	.	TRBJ2-1	TRBD2	CASSLRLAGVSEQFF	TGTGCCAGCAGCTTACGGTTAGCGGGAGTCAGTGAGCAGTTCTTC
TRBV5-1	.	TRBJ2-2	TRBD2	CASSTGLAGGPVTGELFF	TGCGCCAGCAGCACAGGACTAGCGGGAGGGCCGGTAACCGGGGAGCTGTTTTTT
TRBV4-3	.	TRBJ2-2	.	CASSQDAMTTANTGELFF	TGCGCCAGCAGCCAAGATGCGATGACGACGGCGAACACCGGGGAGCTGTTTTTT
TRBV6-2/TRBV6-3	.	TRBJ1-5	.	CASRYQSSNQPQHF	TGTGCCAGCAGATACCAGAGTAGCAATCAGCCCCAGCATTTT
TRBV7-3	.	TRBJ2-2	TRBD2	CASSSIPGLAGDGNTGELFF	TGTGCCAGCAGCTCTATCCCCGGACTAGCGGGAGATGGGAACACCGGGGAGCTGTTTTTT
TRBV4-1	.	TRBJ2-3	.	CASSQGHGPTDTQYF	TGCGCCAGCAGCCAAGGACACGGGCCCACAGATACGCAGTATTTT